The clone carrying this T cell receptor beta chain was picked up one time. Its target is unknown. V dropped 6 bases and J dropped 4; count of bases not matched to a gene: 10. This CDR3 is 16 amino acids long. Looked up from germline, CDR1 is MDHEN and CDR2 is SYDVKM. The sample is drawn from a study of T cell repertoires in cytomegalovirus infection. TCRdb analysed the reads with MiXCR anew, one entry per CDR3 protein. This table holds hundreds of thousands of distinct CDR3 sequences, around 31% found once. The receptor was isolated from a human donor in good health (CMV status not recorded). Some clones in this sample may be carry-over from other donors' samples. V and J are TRBV28 and TRBJ2-2, with TRBD2 identical over 8 bases. The sequencing used cultured CD8+ T cells from PBMCs, collected from culture after CMV antigen stimulation. The CDR3 here is CASRRIGRGRTGELFF. The CDR3 DNA follows: TGTGCCAGCAGACGCATCGGGAGGGGACGCACCGGGGAGCTGTTTTTT.